The next 5 T cell receptor beta chains were all read from a single sample in a study of blood T cell repertoires in COVID-19. The protocol was immunoSEQ multiplex PCR, while the TCRdb copy is restricted to in-frame clones and leaves out a portion. The repertoire holds fewer than 300,000 clones, with over 70% as singletons. Material: peripheral blood. The receptors stem from a human donor in a cohort sampled during active COVID-19.

The CDR3 loop reads CASSYRPQGTPLGTEAFF. Written as DNA, the CDR3 is TGCGCCAGCAGCTACCGGCCCCAGGGGACACCCTTGGGGACTGAAGCTTTCTTT. V and J are TRBV5-1 and TRBJ1-1; tentative D call: TRBD1 (6 bases). Germline lookup yields CDR1 SGHRS and CDR2 YFSETQ. CDR3 length: 18 amino acids. V was pared by 3 bases and J by 5 bases, with 26 bases between.

CDR3 amino acids: CASSYGPTAGATDTQYF. The CDR3 DNA reads TGTGCCAGCAGCTACGGACCCACAGCGGGAGCCACAGATACGCAGTATTTT. This chain connects TRBV7-6 to TRBJ2-3; TRBD2 agrees at 8 bases. CDR1 SGHVS and CDR2 FNYEAQ come from the germline V gene. CDR3 length equals 17 residues. The trim removed 4 bases at V and 2 bases at J, leaving 11 bases unmatched.

V is TRBV6-2 or TRBV6-3 and J is TRBJ2-7; D is possibly TRBD1 (6 bases). Trimming left V 2 bases short and J 1 base short, with 15 bases between. The germline gives CDR1 MNHEY, CDR2 SVGEGT. The CDR3 extends over 16 amino acids. The CDR3 sequence: CASSYPDSQVSYEQYF. The CDR3 DNA reads TGTGCCAGCAGTTACCCGGACAGCCAGGTATCCTACGAGCAGTACTTC.

The CDR3 is CASSQDRGTVNGKLFF. DNA for the CDR3: TGCGCCAGCAGCCAAGATCGTGGGACAGTCAACGGAAAACTGTTTTTT. J is TRBJ1-4 and V is TRBV4-1; 7 bases are a match to TRBD1. Germline V lookup: CDR1 MGHRA, CDR2 YSYEKL. This CDR3 spans 16 amino acids. Trimming cost V 0 bases and J 10 bases; bases outside gene matches: 11.

The chain couples TRBV18 to TRBJ2-7, with 8 bases identical to TRBD1. The CDR3 has 13 amino acids. The germline V gene encodes CDR1 KGHSH and CDR2 LQKENI. V dropped 4 bases and J dropped 9; count of bases not matched to a gene: 8. CDR3 sequence: CASSLGQDLGQYF. Written as DNA, the CDR3 is TGTGCCAGCTCACTGGGACAGGACCTGGGGCAGTACTTC.